This is a list of T cell receptor beta chains from one sample in a study of blood T cell repertoires in COVID-19. Data came from immunoSEQ multiplex PCR; TCRdb stores just in-frame clones and leaves some out. The table includes 150,000 or so clones, around 89% detected once. Material for sequencing was peripheral blood. Receptors originate from a man aged 45-65 years with acute or convalescent COVID-19. Each CDR3 is given without its conserved first and last residue.

>12|TRBV28|TRBJ1-5
ASSLGGSNQPQH
>12|TRBV5-6|TRBJ1-5
ASSLDRGGSPQH
>12|TRBV2|TRBJ2-5
ASSEPPGDETQY
>10|TRBV7-8|TRBJ2-1
ASSAGVDEQF
>16|TRBV5-5|TRBJ2-1
ASSPGLAGGPGKNEQF
>12|TRBV5-1|TRBJ1-2
ASSPGQQNYGYT
>12|TRBV5-1|TRBJ2-7
ASSLGQVGREQY
>12|TRBV27|TRBJ1-2
ASSHGTLPRGYT
>11|TRBV6-6|TRBJ1-2
ASSTGPTYGYT
>12|TRBV3-1/TRBV3-2|TRBJ1-2
ASSRGQGYYGYT
>12|TRBV5-1|TRBJ1-4
ASSHGTGNEKLF
>14|TRBV28|TRBJ2-2
ASSSGGGAVGGELF
>11|TRBV7-2|TRBJ1-2
ASSHEGWDGYT
>9|TRBV12-3/TRBV12-4|TRBJ1-1
ASRSFSVAF
>12|TRBV30|TRBJ1-1
AWSGGGPGTEAF
>13|TRBV19|TRBJ2-7
ASSGGKDSSYEQY
>11|TRBV27|TRBJ1-2
ASSWGRNYGYT
>12|TRBV11-2|TRBJ1-1
ASSVGQGLTEAF
>14|TRBV5-1|TRBJ1-1
ASSLVQTGGITEAF
>11|TRBV3-1/TRBV3-2|TRBJ1-1
ASSPIEGAEAF
>11|TRBV6-6|TRBJ2-4
ASIGQGVDIQY
>13|TRBV4-2|TRBJ1-4
ASSIRTGVTEKLF
>10|TRBV19|TRBJ2-7
ATSGSSREQY
>13|TRBV15|TRBJ1-5
ATSRVGREGQPQH
>11|TRBV19|TRBJ1-1
ASTTTLNTEAF
>13|TRBV10-1|TRBJ2-5
ASSASPGQGGTQY
>11|TRBV5-1|TRBJ2-7
ASSLQGGYEQY
>13|TRBV6-5|TRBJ1-3
ASTRGGGTGNTIY
>13|TRBV2|TRBJ1-5
ASSGNLRYNQPQH
>12|TRBV6-5|TRBJ1-2
ASRVSGGVNGYT
>14|TRBV18|TRBJ1-4
ASSSDRRSTNEKLF
>12|TRBV2|TRBJ1-1
ASRRQGLYTEAF
>11|TRBV28|TRBJ1-3
ASTRGQGNTIY
>14|TRBV10-3|TRBJ2-2
AISESRTTNTGELF
>12|TRBV5-1|TRBJ2-1
ASIRTGVPNEQF
>14|TRBV5-4|TRBJ1-1
ASSLLVGTANTEAF
>11|TRBV2|TRBJ2-5
ASGVLQEETQY
>11|TRBV10-2|TRBJ1-5
ASTAGGYQPQH
>13|TRBV9|TRBJ2-1
ASSVDGQGSIEQF
>10|TRBV30|TRBJ2-5
AFLARKETQY
>13|TRBV7-9|TRBJ1-2
ASSLDSLHNYGYT
>14|TRBV6-1|TRBJ1-5
ASSEVGTGYRQPQH
>13|TRBV2|TRBJ1-6
ASSFLRRNNSPLH
>14|TRBV14|TRBJ2-2
ASRASGSRGTGELF
>13|TRBV5-1|TRBJ2-7
ASSLVAGGPPEQY
>15|TRBV5-8|TRBJ1-2
ASSYSGTGGTLYGYT
>15|TRBV27|TRBJ2-1
ASSPTLAGASDNEQF
>11|TRBV14|TRBJ2-1
ASSQDLGGAQF
>12|TRBV27|TRBJ2-7
ASSHDSPRYEQY
>14|TRBV6-6|TRBJ1-3
ASSLDSTSSGNTIY
>10|TRBV28|TRBJ2-1
ASNVGLDEQF
>12|TRBV5-1|TRBJ2-2
ATQQGANTGELF
>13|TRBV13|TRBJ1-3
ASSFRSYSGNTIY